This TCR beta chain was observed in a study of cytomegalovirus exposure and HLA in healthy donors. Notes on the study in general: In a later analysis, across HLA loci, associated TCR counts were highest for DRB1, lowest for HLA-C. Accounts indicate the classifier identified cytomegalovirus status with strong specificity and sensitivity.

To note about this clone: Antigen: not known.

The V end was cut by 7 bases, the J end by 0 bases, with 22 bases between. CDR1 is MDHEN and CDR2 is SYDVKM in the germline V gene. This CDR3 comprises 17 residues. The PCR contained 60 Vbeta and 13 Jbeta primers. Produced via immunoSEQ multiplex PCR; TCRdb's table is partial and in-frame only. The repertoire has some 90,000 clones, about 75% of them found once; the top ten carry around 6%. Sequenced input: PBMCs. This TCR was sampled from a female donor in good health and CMV-seronegative. The chain has TRBV28 and TRBJ2-7, with D perhaps matching TRBD1 (6 bases). CDR3 DNA: TGTGCCAGCATCCCCAGTCGCACAGGGCTGGGCTCCTACGAGCAGTACTTC. It specifies CASIPSRTGLGSYEQYF.